Sequencing of this T cell receptor (beta chain) was carried out in a study of cytomegalovirus exposure and HLA in healthy donors. The CDR3 runs to 15 residues. The V gene's germline CDR1 is SGHRS and CDR2 YFSETQ. V lost 1 base and J lost 5; bases outside the gene matches: 7. This clone was detected only a few times. Other DNA sequences from this sample encode an identical CDR3 as well. Libraries were prepared by immunoSEQ multiplex PCR; TCRdb keeps only in-frame clonotypes and omits some of them. The repertoire holds about 130,000 clones, with about nine tenths as singletons. This TCR was recovered from a woman in her 30s in good health and CMV-seropositive. The V and J genes are TRBV5-1 and TRBJ1-1; 8 bases align to TRBD1. Sequenced material: PBMCs. The DNA of the CDR3 is TGCGCCAGCAGCTTGACCACAGGGGGGTGGACTGAAGCTTTCTTT. Encoded protein: CASSLTTGGWTEAFF.